The 8 T cell receptor beta chains listed next were all sequenced from one sample in a study of cytomegalovirus exposure and HLA in healthy donors. Researchers ran the PCR with 60 Vbeta and 13 Jbeta primers. TCRdb keeps only in-frame clones here, not all; method: immunoSEQ multiplex PCR. This table holds hundreds of thousands of clones, around 80% found once. Sequencing was performed on PBMCs. These receptors came from a woman between 35 and 50 years old in good health and CMV-seronegative.

This chain connects TRBV4-1 to TRBJ1-1; 10 bases map to TRBD1. Germline CDR1 reads MGHRA; CDR2 reads YSYEKL. V lost 4 bases and J lost 5; bases outside the gene matches: 1. This CDR3 has 13 residues. CDR3 DNA sequence: TGCGCCAGCAGCCTGGACAGGGGGACTGAAGCTTTCTTT. It specifies CASSLDRGTEAFF.

This clone was found a few times. The CDR3 coding sequence is TGTGCCAGCAGCCAAGAGCAGTCCAACGGGGAGCTGTTTTTT. Translation: CASSQEQSNGELFF. The rearrangement joins TRBV4-2 to TRBJ2-2, with no clear D. Looked up from germline, CDR1 is LGHNA and CDR2 is YNFKEQ. V was pared by 0 bases and J by 7 bases, with 9 bases between. The CDR3 contains 14 residues.

This clone appeared a few times. This chain uses TRBV15 with TRBJ1-4, with a possible D match to TRBD1 (5 bases). V dropped 0 bases and J dropped 5 bases, with 7 bases sitting between them. This CDR3 has 14 amino acids. CDR1 and CDR2 (germline): LNHNV, YYDKDF (reference sequence). The CDR3 here is CATSRDGGNEKLFF. CDR3 sequence (DNA): TGTGCCACCAGCAGAGACGGGGGGAATGAAAAACTGTTTTTT.

The chain joins TRBV5-6 to TRBJ2-1; 8 positions match TRBD2. CDR3 length: 16 amino acids. V gave up 3 bases and J gave up 5 bases; unmatched junction bases: 10. Germline V gene lookup returns CDR1 SGHDT and CDR2 YYEEEE. The CDR3 loop is CASSWRLALGDNEQFF. The CDR3 coding sequence is TGTGCCAGCAGCTGGCGACTAGCGTTGGGAGACAATGAGCAGTTCTTC.

The chain has TRBV6-5 and TRBJ2-6; TRBD1 is a possible D gene (5 bases). The V end was cut by 6 bases, the J end by 4 bases, with 13 bases between. CDR1 is MNHEY, CDR2 SVGAGI, per germline. CDR3 size: 15 residues. The CDR3 reads CASSQTVSGANVLTF. CDR3 coding DNA: TGTGCCAGCAGCCAGACAGTTTCAGGGGCCAACGTCCTGACTTTC.

The chain combines TRBV9 with TRBJ2-3; the D gene is possibly TRBD2 (6 bases). This CDR3 comprises 15 residues. Germline CDR1 is SGDLS and CDR2 is YYNGEE. V gave up 0 bases and J gave up 1 base, with 9 bases separating them. The CDR3 DNA reads as TGTGCCAGCAGCGTAGAGGAGGGTGGCACAGATACGCAGTATTTT. This gives the protein CASSVEEGGTDTQYF.

This chain joins TRBV7-9 and TRBJ2-2; TRBD1 agrees at 9 bases. The germline gives CDR1 SEHNR, CDR2 FQNEAQ (reference sequence). This CDR3 spans 15 amino acids. V shed 5 bases, J shed 4 bases, and the junction held 5 bases outside the gene matches. CDR3 residues: CASSPGTGITGELFF. In DNA, the CDR3 is TGTGCCAGCAGCCCCGGGACAGGGATCACCGGGGAGCTGTTTTTT.

The V gene is TRBV10-2, the J gene TRBJ2-7; 7 nucleotides agree with TRBD1. This CDR3 contains 14 residues. V was clipped by 2 bases and J by 3 bases; unmatched bases: 4. From germline, CDR1 is WSHSY and CDR2 SAAADI. The CDR3 nucleotides are TGCGCCAGCAGTGAGGCGACAGGGCTCTACGAGCAGTACTTC. Its protein product is CASSEATGLYEQYF.